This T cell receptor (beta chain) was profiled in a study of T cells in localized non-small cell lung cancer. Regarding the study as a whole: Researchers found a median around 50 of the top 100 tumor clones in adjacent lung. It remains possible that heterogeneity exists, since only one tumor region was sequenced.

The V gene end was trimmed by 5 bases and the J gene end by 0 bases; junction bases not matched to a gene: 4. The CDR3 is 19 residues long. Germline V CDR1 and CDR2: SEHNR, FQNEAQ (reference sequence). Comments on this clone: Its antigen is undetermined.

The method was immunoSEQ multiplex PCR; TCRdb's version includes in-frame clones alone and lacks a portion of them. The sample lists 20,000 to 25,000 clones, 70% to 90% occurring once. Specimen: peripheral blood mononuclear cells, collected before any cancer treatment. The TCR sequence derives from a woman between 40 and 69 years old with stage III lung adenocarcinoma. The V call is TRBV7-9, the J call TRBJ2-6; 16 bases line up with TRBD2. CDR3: CASSPGTSGRASGANVLTF. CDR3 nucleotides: TGTGCCAGCAGCCCCGGGACTAGCGGGAGGGCCTCTGGGGCCAACGTCCTGACTTTC.